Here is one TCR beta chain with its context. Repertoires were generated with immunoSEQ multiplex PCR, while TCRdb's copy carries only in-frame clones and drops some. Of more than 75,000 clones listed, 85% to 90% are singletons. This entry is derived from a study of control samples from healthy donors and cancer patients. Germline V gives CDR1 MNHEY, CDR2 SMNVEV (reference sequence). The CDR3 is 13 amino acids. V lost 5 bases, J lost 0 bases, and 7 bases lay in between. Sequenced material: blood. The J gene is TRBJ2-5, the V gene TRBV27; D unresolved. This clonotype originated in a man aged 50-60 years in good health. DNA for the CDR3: TGTGCCAGCAGTCCGTTGTACCAAGAGACCCAGTACTTC. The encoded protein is CASSPLYQETQYF.